This TCR beta chain was retrieved from a study of T cells after posttransplantation cyclophosphamide. Study conclusions and caveats: Later post-transplant blood repertoires were often dominated by donor CD8+ memory clones.

Sequenced by immunoSEQ multiplex PCR; TCRdb stores in-frame clones only, minus some. The sample holds 3,500 to 4,000 clones, 65% to 75% seen once. As to this clone: Its antigen is not known.

The CDR3 consists of 15 residues. Germline assignment: CDR1 SNHLY and CDR2 FYNNEI. The ends were cut back, 3 bases at V and 3 bases at J, with 9 bases in the middle. This chain uses TRBV2 with TRBJ1-6; D call uncertain. This clonotype originated in a man in his fifties or sixties. The sequencing input was memory CD8+ T cells sorted from blood. DNA of the CDR3: TGTGCCAGCAGTGACGGCCGACTCTATAATTCACCCCTCCACTTT. It translates to CASSDGRLYNSPLHF.